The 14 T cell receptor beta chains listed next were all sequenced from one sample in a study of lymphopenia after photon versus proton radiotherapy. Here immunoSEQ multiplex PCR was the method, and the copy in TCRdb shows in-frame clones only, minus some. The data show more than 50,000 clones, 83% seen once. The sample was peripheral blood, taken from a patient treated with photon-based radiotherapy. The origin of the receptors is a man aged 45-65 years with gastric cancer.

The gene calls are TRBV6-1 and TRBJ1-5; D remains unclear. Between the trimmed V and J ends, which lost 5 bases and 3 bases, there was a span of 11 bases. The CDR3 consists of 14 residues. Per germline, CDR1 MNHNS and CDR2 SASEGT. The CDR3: CASSLGSNNQPQHF. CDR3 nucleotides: TGTGCCAGCAGTCTTGGAAGCAACAATCAGCCCCAGCATTTT.

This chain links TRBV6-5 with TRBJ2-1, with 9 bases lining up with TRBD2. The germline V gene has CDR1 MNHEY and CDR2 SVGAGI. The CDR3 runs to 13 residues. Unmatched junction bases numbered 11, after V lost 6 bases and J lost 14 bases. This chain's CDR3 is CASSHAREGRKFF. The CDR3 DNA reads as TGTGCCAGCAGCCACGCGCGGGAGGGGAGGAAGTTCTTC.

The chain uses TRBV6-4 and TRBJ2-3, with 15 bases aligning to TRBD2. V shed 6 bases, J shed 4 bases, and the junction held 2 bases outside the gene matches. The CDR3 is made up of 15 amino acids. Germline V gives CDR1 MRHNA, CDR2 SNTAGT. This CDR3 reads CASSRTSGRADTQYF. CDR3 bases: TGTGCCAGCAGCCGGACTAGCGGGAGGGCAGATACGCAGTATTTT.

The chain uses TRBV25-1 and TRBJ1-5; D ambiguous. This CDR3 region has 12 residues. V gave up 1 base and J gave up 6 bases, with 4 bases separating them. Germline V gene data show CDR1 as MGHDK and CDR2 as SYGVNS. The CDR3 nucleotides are TGTGCCAGCAGTGAATGGGGTCAGCCCCAGCATTTT. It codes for CASSEWGQPQHF.

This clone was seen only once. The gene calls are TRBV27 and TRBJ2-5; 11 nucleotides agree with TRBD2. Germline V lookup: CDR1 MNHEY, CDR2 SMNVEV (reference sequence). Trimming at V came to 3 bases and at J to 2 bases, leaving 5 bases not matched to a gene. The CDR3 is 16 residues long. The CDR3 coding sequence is TGTGCCAGCAGTTTTGGGCTAGCGGGAGGTCAAGAGACCCAGTACTTC. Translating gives CASSFGLAGGQETQYF.

CDR3: CATSRGDPGVNEQFF. DNA of the CDR3: TGTGCCACCAGCAGAGGGGACCCAGGTGTGAATGAGCAGTTCTTC. The chain carries TRBV15 and TRBJ2-1, with D perhaps being TRBD1 or TRBD2 (5 bases each). CDR1 is LNHNV, CDR2 YYDKDF, per germline (reference sequence). V was shortened by 1 base and J by 7 bases, with 14 bases between the two germline ends. The CDR3 totals 15 residues.

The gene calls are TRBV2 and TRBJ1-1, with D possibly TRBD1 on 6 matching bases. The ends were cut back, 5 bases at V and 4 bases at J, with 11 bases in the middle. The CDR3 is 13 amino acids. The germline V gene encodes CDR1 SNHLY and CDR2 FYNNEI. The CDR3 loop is CASSQQGSTEAFF. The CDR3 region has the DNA TGTGCCAGCAGTCAACAGGGTAGCACTGAAGCTTTCTTT.

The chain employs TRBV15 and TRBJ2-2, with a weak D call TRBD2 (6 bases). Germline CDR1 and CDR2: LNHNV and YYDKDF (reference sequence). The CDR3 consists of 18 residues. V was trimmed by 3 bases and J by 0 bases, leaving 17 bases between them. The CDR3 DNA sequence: TGTGCCACCAGCAGCAGCACGGGGTTAGCGGCGAACACCGGGGAGCTGTTTTTT. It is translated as CATSSSTGLAANTGELFF.

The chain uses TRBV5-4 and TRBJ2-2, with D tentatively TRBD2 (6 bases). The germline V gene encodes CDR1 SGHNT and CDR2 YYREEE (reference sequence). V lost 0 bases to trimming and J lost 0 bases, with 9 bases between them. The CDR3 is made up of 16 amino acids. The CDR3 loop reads CASSLGIAANTGELFF. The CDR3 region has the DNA TGTGCCAGCAGCTTGGGGATAGCGGCGAACACCGGGGAGCTGTTTTTT.

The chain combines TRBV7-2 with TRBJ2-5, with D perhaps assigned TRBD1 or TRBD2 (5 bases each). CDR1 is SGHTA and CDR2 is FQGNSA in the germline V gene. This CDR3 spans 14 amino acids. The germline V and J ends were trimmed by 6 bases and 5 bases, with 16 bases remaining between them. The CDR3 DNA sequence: TGTGCCAGCAGTCTAATTTCCAGGGAGGAGACCCAGTACTTC. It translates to CASSLISREETQYF.

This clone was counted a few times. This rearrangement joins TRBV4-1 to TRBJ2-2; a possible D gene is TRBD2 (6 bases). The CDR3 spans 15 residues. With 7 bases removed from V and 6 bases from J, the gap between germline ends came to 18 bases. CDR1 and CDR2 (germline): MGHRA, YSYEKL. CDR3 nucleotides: TGCGCCAGCACCTCCGGGGGTAATTCTCCCGGGGAGCTGTTTTTT. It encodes CASTSGGNSPGELFF.

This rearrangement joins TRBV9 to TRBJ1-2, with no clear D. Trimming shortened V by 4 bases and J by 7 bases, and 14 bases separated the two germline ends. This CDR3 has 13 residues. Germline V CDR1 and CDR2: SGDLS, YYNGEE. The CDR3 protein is CASSSSLSGGYTF. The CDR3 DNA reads TGTGCCAGCAGCTCTTCACTGTCAGGTGGCTACACCTTC.

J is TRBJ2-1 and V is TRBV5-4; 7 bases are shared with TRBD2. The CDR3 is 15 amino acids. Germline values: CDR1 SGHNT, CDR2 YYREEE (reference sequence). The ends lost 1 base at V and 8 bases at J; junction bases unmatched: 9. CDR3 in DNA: TGTGCCAGCAGCTTGCGTAGCGGGCCATCGGATGAGCAGTTCTTC. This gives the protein CASSLRSGPSDEQFF.

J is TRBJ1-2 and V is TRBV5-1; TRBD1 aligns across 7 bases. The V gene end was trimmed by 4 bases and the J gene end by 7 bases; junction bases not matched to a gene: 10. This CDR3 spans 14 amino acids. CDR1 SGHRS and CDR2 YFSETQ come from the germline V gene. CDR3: CASSPQDRVGGYTF. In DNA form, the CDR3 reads TGCGCCAGCAGCCCACAAGACAGGGTCGGTGGCTACACCTTC.